The sequence of this T cell receptor (beta chain) was determined in a study of OX40 agonist ivuxolimab in advanced cancers. The data were produced by immunoSEQ multiplex PCR, yet TCRdb's version contains in-frame clones alone and is incomplete. The repertoire holds 150,000 to 170,000 clones, with 94% as singletons. V lost 5 bases to trimming and J lost 4 bases, with 8 bases between them. Germline lookup yields CDR1 MNHNY and CDR2 SVGAGI (reference sequence). CDR3 size: 12 residues. Specimen: CD4+ or CD8+ T cells sorted from blood, collected in a trial of the OX40 agonist ivuxolimab. The chain uses TRBV6-6 and TRBJ1-2; no clear D gene. The TCR sequence derives from an adult with an advanced solid tumor such as melanoma, head and neck, liver or kidney cancer. The CDR3 protein is CASSGEAYGYTF. Here the CDR3 DNA reads TGTGCCAGCAGTGGTGAAGCCTATGGCTACACCTTC.